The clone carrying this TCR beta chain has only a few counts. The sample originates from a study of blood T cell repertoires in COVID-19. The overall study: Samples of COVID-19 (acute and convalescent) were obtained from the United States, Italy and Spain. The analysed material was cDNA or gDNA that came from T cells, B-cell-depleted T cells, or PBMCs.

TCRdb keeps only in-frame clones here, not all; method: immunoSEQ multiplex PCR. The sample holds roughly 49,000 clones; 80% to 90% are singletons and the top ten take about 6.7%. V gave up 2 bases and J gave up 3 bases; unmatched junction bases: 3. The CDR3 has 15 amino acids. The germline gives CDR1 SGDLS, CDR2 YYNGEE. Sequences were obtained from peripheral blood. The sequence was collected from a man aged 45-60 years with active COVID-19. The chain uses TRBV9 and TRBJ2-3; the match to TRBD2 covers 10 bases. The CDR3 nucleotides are TGTGCCAGCAGCGTGAGTAGCGGGGGGACAGATACGCAGTATTTT. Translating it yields CASSVSSGGTDTQYF.